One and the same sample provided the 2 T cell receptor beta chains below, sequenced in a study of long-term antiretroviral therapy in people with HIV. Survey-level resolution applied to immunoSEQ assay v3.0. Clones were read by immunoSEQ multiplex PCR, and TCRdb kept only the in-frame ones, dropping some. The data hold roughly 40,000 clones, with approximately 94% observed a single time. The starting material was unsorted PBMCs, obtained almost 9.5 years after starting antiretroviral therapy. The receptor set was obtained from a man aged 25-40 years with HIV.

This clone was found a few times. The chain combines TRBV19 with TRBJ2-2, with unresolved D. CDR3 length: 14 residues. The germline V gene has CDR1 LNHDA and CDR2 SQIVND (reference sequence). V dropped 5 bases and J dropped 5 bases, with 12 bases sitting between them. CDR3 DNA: TGTGCCAGTAGTTCCCGCCTGAGGACCGGGGAGCTGTTTTTT. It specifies CASSSRLRTGELFF.

CDR3 in DNA: TGTGCCAGCAGTGAAAGGCAGAGCTATGGCTACACCTTC. As protein: CASSERQSYGYTF. V usage is TRBV2 and J usage is TRBJ1-2; D not resolved. CDR3 size: 13 residues. Germline loops: CDR1 SNHLY, CDR2 FYNNEI. Between the trimmed V and J ends, which lost 2 bases and 4 bases, there was a span of 8 bases.